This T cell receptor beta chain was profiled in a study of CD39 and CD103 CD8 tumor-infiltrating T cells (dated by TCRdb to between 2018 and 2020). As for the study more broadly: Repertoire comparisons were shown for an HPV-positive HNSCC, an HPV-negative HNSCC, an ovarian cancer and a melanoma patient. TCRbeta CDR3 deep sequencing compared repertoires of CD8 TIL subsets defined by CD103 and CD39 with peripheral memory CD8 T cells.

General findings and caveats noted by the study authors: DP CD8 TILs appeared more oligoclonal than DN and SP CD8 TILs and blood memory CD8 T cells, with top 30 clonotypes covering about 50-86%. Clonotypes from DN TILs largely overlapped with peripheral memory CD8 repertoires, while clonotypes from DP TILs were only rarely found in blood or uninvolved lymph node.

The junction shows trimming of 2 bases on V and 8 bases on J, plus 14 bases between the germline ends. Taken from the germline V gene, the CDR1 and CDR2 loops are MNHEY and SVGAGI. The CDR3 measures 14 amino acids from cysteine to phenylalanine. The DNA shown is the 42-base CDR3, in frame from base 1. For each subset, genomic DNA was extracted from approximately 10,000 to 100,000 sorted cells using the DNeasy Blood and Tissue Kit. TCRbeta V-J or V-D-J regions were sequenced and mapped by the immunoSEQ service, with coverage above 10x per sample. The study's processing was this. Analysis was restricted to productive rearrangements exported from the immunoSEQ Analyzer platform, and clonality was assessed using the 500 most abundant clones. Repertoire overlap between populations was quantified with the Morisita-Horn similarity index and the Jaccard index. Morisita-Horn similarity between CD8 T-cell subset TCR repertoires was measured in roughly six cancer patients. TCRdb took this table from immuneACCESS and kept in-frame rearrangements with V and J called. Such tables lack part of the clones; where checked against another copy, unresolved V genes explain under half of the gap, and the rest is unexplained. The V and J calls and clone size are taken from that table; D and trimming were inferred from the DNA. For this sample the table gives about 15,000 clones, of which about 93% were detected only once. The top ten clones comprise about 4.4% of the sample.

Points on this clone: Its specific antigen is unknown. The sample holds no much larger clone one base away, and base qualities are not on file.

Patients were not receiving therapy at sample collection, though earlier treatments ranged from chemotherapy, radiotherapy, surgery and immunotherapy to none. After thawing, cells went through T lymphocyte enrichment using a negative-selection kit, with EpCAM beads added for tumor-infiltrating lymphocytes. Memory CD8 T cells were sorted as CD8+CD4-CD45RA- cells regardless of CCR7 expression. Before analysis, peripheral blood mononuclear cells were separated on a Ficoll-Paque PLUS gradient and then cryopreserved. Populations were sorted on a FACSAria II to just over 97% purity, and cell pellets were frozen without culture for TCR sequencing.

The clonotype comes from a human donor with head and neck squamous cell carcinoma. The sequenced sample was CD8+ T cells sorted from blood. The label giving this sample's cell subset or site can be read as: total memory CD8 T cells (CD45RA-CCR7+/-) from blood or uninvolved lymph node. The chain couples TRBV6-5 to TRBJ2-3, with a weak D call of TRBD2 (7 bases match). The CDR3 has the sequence CASSYGGATFTQYF. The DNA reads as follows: TGTGCCAGCAGTTACGGGGGGGCGACTTTTACGCAGTATTTT.